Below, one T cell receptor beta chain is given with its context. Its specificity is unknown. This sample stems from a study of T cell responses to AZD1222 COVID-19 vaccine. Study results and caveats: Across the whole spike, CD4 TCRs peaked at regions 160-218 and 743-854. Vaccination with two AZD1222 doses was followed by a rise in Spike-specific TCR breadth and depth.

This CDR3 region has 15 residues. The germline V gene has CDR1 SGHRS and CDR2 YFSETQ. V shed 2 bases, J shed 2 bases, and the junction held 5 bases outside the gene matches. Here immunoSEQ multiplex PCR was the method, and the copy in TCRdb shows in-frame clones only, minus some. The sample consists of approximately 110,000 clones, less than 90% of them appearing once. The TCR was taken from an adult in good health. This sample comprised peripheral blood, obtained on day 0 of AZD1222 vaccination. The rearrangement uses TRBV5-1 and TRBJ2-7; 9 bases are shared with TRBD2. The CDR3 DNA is TGCGCCAGCAGCTTAGCGGGGGGATCCCCCTACGAGCAGTACTTC. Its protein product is CASSLAGGSPYEQYF. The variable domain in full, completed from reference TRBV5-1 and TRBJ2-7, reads KAGVTQTPRYLIKTRGQQVTLSCSPISGHRSVSWYQQTPGQGLQFLFEYFSETQRNKGNFPGRFSGRQFSNSRSEMNVSTLELGDSALYLCASSLAGGSPYEQYFGPGTRLTVT.